A single sample gave rise to the 26 T cell receptor beta chains below, sequenced in a study of shared clonotypes between healthy human individuals. Data came from immunoSEQ multiplex PCR; TCRdb stores just in-frame clones and leaves some out. The sample contains roughly 1.4 million clones, about 98.5% of which appear only once. Sequenced sample: naive CD4+ T cells sorted from blood. Stated subset: CD45RA+ positively selected. The receptors derive from a man aged 25 to 45 in good health.

The V and J genes are TRBV5-3 and TRBJ2-1; perhaps TRBD2 as D (6 bases). TRBV5-3 is an open reading frame, and its role is uncertain. V was clipped by 3 bases and J by 6 bases, with 16 bases between them. There are 15 residues in the CDR3. The CDR3 loop is CARSSASVVSNEQFF. The CDR3 nucleotides are TGTGCCAGAAGCTCCGCTAGCGTGGTTAGCAATGAGCAGTTCTTC.

This clone appeared a single time. The rearrangement uses TRBV10-1 and TRBJ1-2, with D tentatively TRBD1 (5 bases). CDR3 length: 13 residues. Germline loops: CDR1 WNHNN, CDR2 SYGVQD (reference sequence). V lost 6 bases to trimming and J lost 5 bases, with 13 bases between them. CDR3 coding DNA: TGCGCCAGCAGCCGGGGCCTCGGATATGGCTACACCTTC. It yields the protein CASSRGLGYGYTF.

The gene calls are TRBV6-6 and TRBJ1-2; D gene uncertain. The CDR3 covers 13 residues. Per germline, CDR1 MNHNY and CDR2 SVGAGI (reference sequence). V was pared by 2 bases and J by 6 bases, with 10 bases between. DNA of the CDR3: TGTGCCAGCAGTTACGAGGCACTCCATGGCTACACCTTC. Translating it yields CASSYEALHGYTF.

The chain joins TRBV7-8 to TRBJ2-1; D not certain. The germline V and J ends were trimmed by 2 bases and 8 bases, with 7 bases remaining between them. The germline CDR1 and CDR2 sequences are SGHVS and FQNEAQ. This CDR3 is built from 12 residues. The CDR3 bases are TGTGCCAGCAGCTTACCCCTGTATGAGCAGTTCTTC. It codes for CASSLPLYEQFF.

The chain combines TRBV10-3 with TRBJ1-1, with a tentative D call TRBD1 (5 bases). The CDR3 is 15 amino acids. Germline V gene sequence: CDR1 ENHRY, CDR2 SYGVKD. Trimming shortened V by 2 bases and J by 1 base, and 11 bases separated the two germline ends. CDR3 bases: TGTGCCATCAGTGAGGTACAGGCCCCGAACACTGAAGCTTTCTTT. Encoded protein: CAISEVQAPNTEAFF.

This chain connects TRBV29-1 to TRBJ2-3; D perhaps matches TRBD1 (6 bases). Germline V CDR1 and CDR2: SQVTM, ANQGSEA. Trimming removed 4 bases at V and 7 bases at J, with 12 bases between. The CDR3 has 12 residues. The CDR3 loop reads CSVAPGVHTQYF. The CDR3 region has the DNA TGCAGCGTTGCTCCAGGGGTGCATACGCAGTATTTT.

The chain uses TRBV6-1 and TRBJ2-7, with 9 bases matching TRBD1. Germline loops: CDR1 MNHNS, CDR2 SASEGT. This CDR3 comprises 14 residues. J lost 3 bases, V lost 7 bases, and 7 bases had no gene match. CDR3 sequence: CASKLGQGNYEQYF. The CDR3 DNA reads as TGTGCCAGCAAATTAGGACAGGGGAACTACGAGCAGTACTTC.

The V and J genes are TRBV29-1 and TRBJ1-2; weak D call: TRBD1 (5 bases). The CDR3 runs to 13 residues. The ends were cut back, 7 bases at V and 0 bases at J, with 12 bases in the middle. Germline CDR1 reads SQVTM; CDR2 reads ANQGSEA. CDR3 in amino acids: CSAVGGANYGYTF. The DNA for the CDR3 is TGCAGCGCCGTGGGGGGGGCTAACTATGGCTACACCTTC.

The chain couples TRBV30 to TRBJ2-3; 10 positions match TRBD2. This CDR3 is 17 amino acids long. The V gene's germline CDR1 is GTSNPN and CDR2 SVGIG (reference sequence). The V and J ends lost 0 bases and 2 bases, in that order; junction bases with no gene match: 8. The CDR3 here is CAWSVLRTSGYTDTQYF. CDR3 DNA sequence: TGTGCCTGGAGTGTATTACGGACTAGCGGTTACACAGATACGCAGTATTTT.

The chain has TRBV18 and TRBJ2-3; no reliable D call. The V end lost 4 bases, the J end lost 2 bases, and 13 bases lay between the germline ends. The germline gives CDR1 KGHSH, CDR2 LQKENI. The CDR3 loop spans 15 amino acids. Written as DNA, the CDR3 is TGTGCCAGCTCACGCCAACACCGACACACAGATACGCAGTATTTT. Residues: CASSRQHRHTDTQYF. Based on the CDR3 plus reference TRBV18 and TRBJ2-3, the full variable domain is NAGVMQNPRHLVRRRGQEARLRCSPMKGHSHVYWYRQLPEEGLKFMVYLQKENIIDESGMPKERFSAEFPKEGPSILRIQQVVRGDSAAYFCASSRQHRHTDTQYFGPGTRLTVL.

The CDR3 DNA reads as TGTGCCAGCAGCTTAGAAGTAGGGGGGACTGTGCCGGTTGGCTACACCTTC. It translates to CASSLEVGGTVPVGYTF. This chain links TRBV11-2 with TRBJ1-2; tentatively, D is TRBD1 (6 bases). Germline V lookup: CDR1 SGHAT, CDR2 FQNNGV. The CDR3 consists of 17 residues. V gave up 0 bases and J gave up 7 bases, with 21 bases separating them.

On this clone: Other DNA variants within this sample encode the same CDR3. The chain joins TRBV5-1 to TRBJ2-5, with a possible D match to TRBD1 (5 bases). The CDR3 contains 13 residues. CDR1 is SGHRS, CDR2 YFSETQ, per germline. Trimming took off 0 bases at V and 5 bases at J, with 8 bases between the two ends. DNA of the CDR3: TGCGCCAGCAGCTTGGGACAGACGGAGACCCAGTACTTC. It yields the protein CASSLGQTETQYF.

This clone was recorded only once. This sample includes further DNA sequences coding for the same CDR3. The chain links TRBV29-1 to TRBJ1-1; D is undetermined. Trimming took 4 bases from V and 1 from J, leaving 10 bases between them. The CDR3 loop spans 13 amino acids. CDR1 and CDR2 (germline): SQVTM, ANQGSEA. CDR3 DNA: TGCAGCGTTGGGACCGGGCGGAACACTGAAGCTTTCTTT. It yields the protein CSVGTGRNTEAFF.

The genes are TRBV28 and TRBJ2-7; TRBD2 aligns across 8 bases. Germline V gene lookup returns CDR1 MDHEN and CDR2 SYDVKM. The V and J ends lost 7 bases and 5 bases, in that order; junction bases with no gene match: 7. The CDR3 covers 13 residues. The CDR3 region is CASTPGGRNEQYF. The CDR3 nucleotides are TGTGCCAGCACCCCAGGCGGGAGGAACGAGCAGTACTTC.

The chain uses TRBV5-5 and TRBJ2-7; 7 nucleotides line up with TRBD1. J gave up 5 bases and V 4 bases, and 12 bases lay outside the gene matches. The CDR3 is 15 residues long. Germline values: CDR1 SGHKS, CDR2 YYEKEE (reference sequence). CDR3: CASSITTGQQNEQYF. The CDR3 DNA follows: TGTGCCAGCAGCATAACTACGGGACAGCAAAACGAGCAGTACTTC.

V is TRBV6-5 and J is TRBJ2-1; D possibly uses TRBD1 or TRBD2 (5 bases each). Per germline, CDR1 MNHEY and CDR2 SVGAGI. Trimming stripped 6 bases from V and 7 bases from J, with 16 bases between. This CDR3 region has 14 residues. CDR3 nucleotide sequence: TGTGCCAGCAGCCGGGACGTGGTAACAAATGAGCAGTTCTTC. It yields the protein CASSRDVVTNEQFF.

CDR3 coding DNA: TGTGCCAGCAGCTTAGGGGGGGGACGATGGCAGCCCCAGCATTTT. Translated: CASSLGGGRWQPQHF. V gene TRBV7-2 combines with J gene TRBJ1-5; D perhaps matches TRBD1 (5 bases). Trimming removed 1 base at V and 7 bases at J, with 14 bases between. The CDR3 spans 15 residues. The germline V gene has CDR1 SGHTA and CDR2 FQGNSA.

The chain carries TRBV5-6 and TRBJ2-5; 8 bases are a match to TRBD1. This CDR3 has 15 amino acids. CDR1 SGHDT and CDR2 YYEEEE come from the germline V gene. With V trimmed by 4 bases and J by 1 base, 6 bases remained unmatched. CDR3 sequence: CASSLGQAFQETQYF. CDR3 coding DNA: TGTGCCAGCAGCCTGGGACAGGCGTTCCAAGAGACCCAGTACTTC.

The chain links TRBV9 to TRBJ2-1; D is possibly TRBD2 (6 bases). This CDR3 contains 15 residues. Germline V gene lookup returns CDR1 SGDLS and CDR2 YYNGEE. Trimming removed 6 bases from V and 6 bases from J, with 19 bases in between. The CDR3 coding sequence is TGTGCCAGCACGTCCGGGAGCAGAAAGGTCAATGAGCAGTTCTTC. This gives the protein CASTSGSRKVNEQFF.

This chain links TRBV9 with TRBJ2-7, with D possibly matching TRBD2 (5 bases). CDR1 SGDLS and CDR2 YYNGEE come from the germline V gene. V lost 4 bases to trimming and J lost 1 base, with 9 bases between them. The CDR3 loop spans 13 amino acids. The CDR3 reads CASSRTGSYEQYF. The CDR3 coding sequence is TGTGCCAGCAGCCGGACGGGGTCCTACGAGCAGTACTTC.

The chain combines TRBV5-4 with TRBJ1-3; D gene uncertain. Trimming took 3 bases from V and 0 from J, leaving 10 bases between them. The CDR3 covers 15 residues. The V gene's germline CDR1 is SGHNT and CDR2 YYREEE (reference sequence). The CDR3 DNA sequence: TGTGCCAGCAGCTCCCGGACGGGCTCTGGAAACACCATATATTTT. It specifies CASSSRTGSGNTIYF.

With respect to this clone: Additional DNA sequences in this sample encode the identical CDR3. J is TRBJ1-5 and V is TRBV28; possible D gene TRBD1, 5 bases. CDR1 and CDR2 (germline): MDHEN, SYDVKM. The ends were cut back, 3 bases at V and 1 base at J, with 7 bases in the middle. CDR3 size: 14 residues. DNA for the CDR3: TGTGCCAGCAGTTTCCGGGGGAGCAATCAGCCCCAGCATTTT. Translated: CASSFRGSNQPQHF.

The chain is built from TRBV18 and TRBJ2-1; 7 bases map to TRBD2. This CDR3 comprises 16 residues. V gave up 4 bases and J gave up 0 bases; unmatched junction bases: 6. Germline V gene data show CDR1 as KGHSH and CDR2 as LQKENI. The CDR3 bases are TGTGCCAGCTCACTCGAGGCGGGAGCCTCCTACAATGAGCAGTTCTTC. This translates into CASSLEAGASYNEQFF.

The V gene is TRBV6-1, the J gene TRBJ2-1; perhaps TRBD2 as D (5 bases). Trimming shortened V by 3 bases and J by 2 bases, and 17 bases separated the two germline ends. From germline, CDR1 is MNHNS and CDR2 SASEGT. This CDR3 is 17 amino acids long. The CDR3 sequence: CASSEAALMRAYNEQFF. The CDR3 nucleotides read TGTGCCAGCAGTGAGGCCGCTCTGATGAGGGCCTACAATGAGCAGTTCTTC.

The chain recombines TRBV28 with TRBJ1-1; D call uncertain. Germline lookup yields CDR1 MDHEN and CDR2 SYDVKM. This CDR3 has 14 residues. With 5 bases removed from V and 6 bases from J, the gap between germline ends came to 16 bases. The CDR3 DNA follows: TGTGCCAGCAGTCCACTTCCGGGTGGCGCTGAAGCTTTCTTT. This codes for CASSPLPGGAEAFF. Full variable domain (remainder filled in from reference TRBV28 and TRBJ1-1): DVKVTQSSRYLVKRTGEKVFLECVQDMDHENMFWYRQDPGLGLRLIYFSYDVKMKEKGDIPEGYSVSREKKERFSLILESASTNQTSMYLCASSPLPGGAEAFFGQGTRLTVV.

This chain connects TRBV6-5 to TRBJ2-1, with 7 bases matching TRBD1. This CDR3 spans 11 amino acids. J gave up 10 bases and V 8 bases, and 5 bases lay outside the gene matches. Germline V lookup: CDR1 MNHEY, CDR2 SVGAGI. The CDR3 here is CASLTGVEQFF. For the CDR3, the DNA is TGTGCCAGCCTTACAGGGGTCGAGCAGTTCTTC.